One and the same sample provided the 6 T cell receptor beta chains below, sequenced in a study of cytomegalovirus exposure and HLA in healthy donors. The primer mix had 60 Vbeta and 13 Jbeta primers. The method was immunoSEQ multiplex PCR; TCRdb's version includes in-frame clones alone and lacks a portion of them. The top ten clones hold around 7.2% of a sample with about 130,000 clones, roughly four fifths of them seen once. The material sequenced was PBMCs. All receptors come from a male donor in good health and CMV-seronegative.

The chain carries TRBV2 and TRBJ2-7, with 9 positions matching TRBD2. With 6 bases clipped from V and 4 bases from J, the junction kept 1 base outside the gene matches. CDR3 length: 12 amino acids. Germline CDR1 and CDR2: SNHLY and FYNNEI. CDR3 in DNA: TGTGCCAGCAGGGGACTAGCTTACGAGCAGTACTTC. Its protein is CASRGLAYEQYF. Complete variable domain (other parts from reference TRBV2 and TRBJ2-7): EPEVTQTPSHQVTQMGQEVILRCVPISNHLYFYWYRQILGQKVEFLVSFYNNEISEKSEIFDDQFSVERPDGSNFTLKIRSTKLEDSAMYFCASRGLAYEQYFGPGTRLTVT.

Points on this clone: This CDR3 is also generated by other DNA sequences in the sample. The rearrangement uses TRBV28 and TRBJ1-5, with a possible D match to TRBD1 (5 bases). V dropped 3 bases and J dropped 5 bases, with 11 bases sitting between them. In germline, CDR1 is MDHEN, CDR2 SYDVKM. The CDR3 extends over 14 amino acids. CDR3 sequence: CASSLGGGHQPQHF. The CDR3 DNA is TGTGCCAGCAGTTTGGGCGGGGGACATCAGCCCCAGCATTTT.

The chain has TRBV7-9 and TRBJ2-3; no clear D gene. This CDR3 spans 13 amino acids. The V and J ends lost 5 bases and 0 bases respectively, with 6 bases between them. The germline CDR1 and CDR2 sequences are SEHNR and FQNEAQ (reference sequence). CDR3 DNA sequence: TGTGCCAGCAGCCTCGGGAGCACAGATACGCAGTATTTT. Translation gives CASSLGSTDTQYF.

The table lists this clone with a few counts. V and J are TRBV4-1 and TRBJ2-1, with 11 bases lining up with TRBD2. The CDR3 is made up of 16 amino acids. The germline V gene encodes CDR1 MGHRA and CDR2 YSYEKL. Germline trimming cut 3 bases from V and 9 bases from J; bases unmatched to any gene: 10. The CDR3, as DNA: TGCGCCAGCAGCCAGGATCCGCTGGGACTAGCGGTTGAGCAGTTCTTC. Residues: CASSQDPLGLAVEQFF.

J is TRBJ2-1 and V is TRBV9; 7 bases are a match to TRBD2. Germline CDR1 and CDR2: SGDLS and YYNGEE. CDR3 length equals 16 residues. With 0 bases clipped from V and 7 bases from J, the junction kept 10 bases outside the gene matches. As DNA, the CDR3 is TGTGCCAGCAGCGTAGACATCGGGGGGACCGGTAATGAGCAGTTCTTC. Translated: CASSVDIGGTGNEQFF. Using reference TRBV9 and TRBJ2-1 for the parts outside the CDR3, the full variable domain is DSGVTQTPKHLITATGQRVTLRCSPRSGDLSVYWYQQSLDQGLQFLIQYYNGEERAKGNILERFSAQQFPDLHSELNLSSLELGDSALYFCASSVDIGGTGNEQFFGPGTRLTVL.

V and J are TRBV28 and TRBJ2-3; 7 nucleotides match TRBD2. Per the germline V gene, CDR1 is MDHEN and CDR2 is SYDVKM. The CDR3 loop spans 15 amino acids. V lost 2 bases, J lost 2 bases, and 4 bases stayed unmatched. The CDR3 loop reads CASSLLAEITDTQYF. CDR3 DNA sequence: TGTGCCAGCAGTTTACTAGCGGAAATCACAGATACGCAGTATTTT.